The text below deals with one T cell receptor beta chain. This sample is drawn from a study of blood T cell repertoires in COVID-19. There are 16 residues in the CDR3. Germline CDR1 is SGHTS and CDR2 is YDEGEE. The V and J ends lost 5 bases and 2 bases, in that order; junction bases with no gene match: 8. The data were produced by immunoSEQ multiplex PCR, yet TCRdb's version contains in-frame clones alone and is incomplete. The table lists hundreds of thousands of clones, about 79% of them singletons. Sequenced input: peripheral blood. The chain carries TRBV5-8 and TRBJ2-2; 8 bases align to TRBD1. This receptor was taken from an elderly man with acute or convalescent COVID-19. CDR3 sequence (DNA): TGTGCCAGCAGTCATCCCGGGACAGGAAACACCGGGGAGCTGTTTTTT. Its protein is CASSHPGTGNTGELFF.